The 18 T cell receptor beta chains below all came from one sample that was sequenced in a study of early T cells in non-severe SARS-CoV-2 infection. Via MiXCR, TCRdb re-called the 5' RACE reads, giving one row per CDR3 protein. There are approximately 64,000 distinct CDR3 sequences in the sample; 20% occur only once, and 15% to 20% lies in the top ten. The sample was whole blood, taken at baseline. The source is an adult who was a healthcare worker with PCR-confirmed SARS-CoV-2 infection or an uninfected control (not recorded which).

The CDR3 bases are TGCGCCAGCGCATTTGGACAGGTCTCTGGGGAGCAGTACTTC. Encoded protein: CASAFGQVSGEQYF. The rearrangement uses TRBV5-1 and TRBJ2-7, with 7 bases fitting TRBD1. V dropped 7 bases and J dropped 7; count of bases not matched to a gene: 14. The CDR3 is 14 amino acids. Per the germline V gene, CDR1 is SGHRS and CDR2 is YFSETQ.

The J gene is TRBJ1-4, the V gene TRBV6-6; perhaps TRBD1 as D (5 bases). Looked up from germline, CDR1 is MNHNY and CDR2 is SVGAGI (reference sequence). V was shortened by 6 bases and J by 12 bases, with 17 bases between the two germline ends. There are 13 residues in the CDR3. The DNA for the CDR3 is TGTGCCAGCAGAAGAGGGACGGAGGGTGAACTGTTTTTT. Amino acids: CASRRGTEGELFF.

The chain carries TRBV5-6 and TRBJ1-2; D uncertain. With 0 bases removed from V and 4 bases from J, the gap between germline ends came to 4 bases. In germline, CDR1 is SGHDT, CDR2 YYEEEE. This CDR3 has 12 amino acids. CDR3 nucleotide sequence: TGTGCCAGCAGCTTGGCCGCCTATGGCTACACCTTC. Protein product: CASSLAAYGYTF.

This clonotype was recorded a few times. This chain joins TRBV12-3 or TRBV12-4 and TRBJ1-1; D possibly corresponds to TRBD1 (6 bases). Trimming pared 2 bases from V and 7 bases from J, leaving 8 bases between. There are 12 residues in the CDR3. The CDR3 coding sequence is TGTGCCAGCAGTTTATGGGGGCATGAAGCTTTCTTT. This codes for CASSLWGHEAFF.

The CDR3 nucleotides are TGTGCCAGCAGTGAGGAGAGTAACACTGAAGCTTTCTTT. This sequence encodes CASSEESNTEAFF. The chain is built from TRBV2 and TRBJ1-1; D is unclear. V was clipped by 3 bases and J by 2 bases, with 7 bases between them. Germline V gene sequence: CDR1 SNHLY, CDR2 FYNNEI. There are 13 residues in the CDR3.

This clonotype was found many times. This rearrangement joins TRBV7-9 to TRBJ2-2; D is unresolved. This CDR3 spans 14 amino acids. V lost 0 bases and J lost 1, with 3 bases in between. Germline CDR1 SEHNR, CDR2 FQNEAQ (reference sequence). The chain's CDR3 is CASSLAVNTGELFF. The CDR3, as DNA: TGTGCCAGCAGCTTAGCAGTGAACACCGGGGAGCTGTTTTTT.

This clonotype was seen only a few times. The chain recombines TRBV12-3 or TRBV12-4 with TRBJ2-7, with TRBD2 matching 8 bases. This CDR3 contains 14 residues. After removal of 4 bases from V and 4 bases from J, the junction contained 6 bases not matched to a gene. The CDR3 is CASSSGTSPYEQYF. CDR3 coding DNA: TGTGCCAGCAGTTCCGGGACTAGTCCATACGAGCAGTACTTC.

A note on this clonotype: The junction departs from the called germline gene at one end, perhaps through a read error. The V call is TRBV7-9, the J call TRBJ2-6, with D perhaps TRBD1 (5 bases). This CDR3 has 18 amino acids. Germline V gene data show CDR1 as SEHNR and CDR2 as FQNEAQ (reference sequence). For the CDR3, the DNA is TGTGCCAGCAGCTTGGTAAAGATCTTTTCTACTGGGGCCAACTTCCTGACTTTC. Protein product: CASSLVKIFSTGANFLTF.

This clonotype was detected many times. The CDR3 DNA reads as TGTGCCAGCAGTCCTCTTCCTGCCCGAACAGGAAACACCATATATTTT. Its translation: CASSPLPARTGNTIYF. The rearrangement links TRBV6-5 to TRBJ1-3; D is uncertain. Germline loops: CDR1 MNHEY, CDR2 SVGAGI. The CDR3 is 16 residues long. The V gene lost 5 bases and the J gene lost 4 bases, with 18 bases spanning the gap.

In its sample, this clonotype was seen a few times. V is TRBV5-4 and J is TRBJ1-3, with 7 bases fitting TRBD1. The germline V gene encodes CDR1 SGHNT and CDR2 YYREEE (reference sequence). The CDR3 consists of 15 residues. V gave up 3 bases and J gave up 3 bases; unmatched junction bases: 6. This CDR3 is CASSSRQGGGNTIYF. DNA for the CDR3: TGTGCCAGCAGCTCTCGACAGGGAGGTGGAAACACCATATATTTT.

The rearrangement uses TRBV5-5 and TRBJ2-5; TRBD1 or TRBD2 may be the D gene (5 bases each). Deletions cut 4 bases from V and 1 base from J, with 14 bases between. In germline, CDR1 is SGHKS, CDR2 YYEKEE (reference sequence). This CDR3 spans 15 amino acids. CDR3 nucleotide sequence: TGTGCCAGCAGCCCGGGTGATGGGGGCCAAGAGACCCAGTACTTC. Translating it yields CASSPGDGGQETQYF.

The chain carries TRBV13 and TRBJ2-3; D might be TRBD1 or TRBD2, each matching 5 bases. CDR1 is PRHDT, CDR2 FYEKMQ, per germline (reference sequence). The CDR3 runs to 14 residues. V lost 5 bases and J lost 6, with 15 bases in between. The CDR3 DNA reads TGTGCCAGCAGCCACAGGAGGAATGCGGATACGCAGTATTTT. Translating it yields CASSHRRNADTQYF.

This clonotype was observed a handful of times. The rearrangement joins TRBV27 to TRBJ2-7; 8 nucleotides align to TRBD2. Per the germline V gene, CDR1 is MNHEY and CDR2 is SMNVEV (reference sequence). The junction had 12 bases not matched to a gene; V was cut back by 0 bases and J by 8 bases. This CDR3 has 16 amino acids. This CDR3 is CASSLSFRAGEIKQYF. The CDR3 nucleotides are TGTGCCAGCAGTTTATCGTTTAGAGCGGGGGAAATTAAGCAGTACTTC.

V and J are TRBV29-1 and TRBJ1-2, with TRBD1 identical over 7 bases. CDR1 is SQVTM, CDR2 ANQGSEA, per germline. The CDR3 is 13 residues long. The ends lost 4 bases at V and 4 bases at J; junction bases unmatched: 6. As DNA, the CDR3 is TGCAGCGTTGCAGGGGGTGGTATCTATGGCTACACCTTC. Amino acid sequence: CSVAGGGIYGYTF.

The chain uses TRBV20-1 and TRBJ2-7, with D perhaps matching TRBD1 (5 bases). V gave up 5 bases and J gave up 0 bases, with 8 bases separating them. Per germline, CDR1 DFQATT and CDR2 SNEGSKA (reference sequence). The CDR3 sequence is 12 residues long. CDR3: CSAEGHSYEQYF. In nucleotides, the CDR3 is TGCAGTGCTGAAGGACACTCCTACGAGCAGTACTTC.

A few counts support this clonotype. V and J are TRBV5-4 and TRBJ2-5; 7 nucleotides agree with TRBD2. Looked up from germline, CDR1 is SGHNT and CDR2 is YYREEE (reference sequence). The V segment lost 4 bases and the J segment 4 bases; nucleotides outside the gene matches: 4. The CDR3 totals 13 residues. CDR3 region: CASSREGRETQYF. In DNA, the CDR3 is TGTGCCAGCAGCAGGGAGGGCCGAGAGACCCAGTACTTC.

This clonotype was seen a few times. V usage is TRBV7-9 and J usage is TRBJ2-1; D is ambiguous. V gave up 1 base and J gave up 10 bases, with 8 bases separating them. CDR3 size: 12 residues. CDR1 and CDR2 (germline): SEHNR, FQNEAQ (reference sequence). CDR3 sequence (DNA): TGTGCCAGCAGCTTAGTGGCAAGGGAGCAGTTCTTC. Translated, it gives CASSLVAREQFF.

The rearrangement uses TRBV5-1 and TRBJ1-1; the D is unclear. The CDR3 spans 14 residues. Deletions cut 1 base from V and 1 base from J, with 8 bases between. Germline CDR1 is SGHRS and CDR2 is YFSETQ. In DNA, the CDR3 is TGCGCCAGCAGCTTGATCTCCGAGAACACTGAAGCTTTCTTT. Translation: CASSLISENTEAFF.